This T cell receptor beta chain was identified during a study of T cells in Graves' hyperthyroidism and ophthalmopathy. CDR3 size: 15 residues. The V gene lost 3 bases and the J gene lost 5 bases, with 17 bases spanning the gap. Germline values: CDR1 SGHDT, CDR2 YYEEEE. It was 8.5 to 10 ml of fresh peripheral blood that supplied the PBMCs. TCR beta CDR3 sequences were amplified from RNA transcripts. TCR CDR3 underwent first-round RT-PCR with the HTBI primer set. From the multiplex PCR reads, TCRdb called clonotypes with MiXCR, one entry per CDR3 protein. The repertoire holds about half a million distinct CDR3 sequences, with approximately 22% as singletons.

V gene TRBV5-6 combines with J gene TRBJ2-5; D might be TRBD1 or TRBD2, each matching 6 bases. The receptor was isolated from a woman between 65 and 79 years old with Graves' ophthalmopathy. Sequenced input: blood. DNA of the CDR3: TGTGCCAGCAGCTCCCCCCTGGGGGGCATTGAGACCCAGTACTTC. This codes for CASSSPLGGIETQYF.